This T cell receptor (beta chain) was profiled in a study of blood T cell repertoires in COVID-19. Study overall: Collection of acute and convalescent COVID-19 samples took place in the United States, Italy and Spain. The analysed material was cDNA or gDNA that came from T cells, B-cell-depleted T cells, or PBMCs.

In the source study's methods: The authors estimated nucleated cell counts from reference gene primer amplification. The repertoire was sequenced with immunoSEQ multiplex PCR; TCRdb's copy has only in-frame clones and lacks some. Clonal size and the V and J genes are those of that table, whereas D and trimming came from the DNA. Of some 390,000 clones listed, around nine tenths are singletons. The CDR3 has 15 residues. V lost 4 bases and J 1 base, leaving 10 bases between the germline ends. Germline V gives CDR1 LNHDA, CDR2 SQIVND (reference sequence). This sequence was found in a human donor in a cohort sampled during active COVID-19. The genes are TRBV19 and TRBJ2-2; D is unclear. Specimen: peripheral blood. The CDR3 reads CASSSRLENTGELFF. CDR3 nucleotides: TGTGCCAGTAGTAGCAGGCTGGAGAACACCGGGGAGCTGTTTTTT.